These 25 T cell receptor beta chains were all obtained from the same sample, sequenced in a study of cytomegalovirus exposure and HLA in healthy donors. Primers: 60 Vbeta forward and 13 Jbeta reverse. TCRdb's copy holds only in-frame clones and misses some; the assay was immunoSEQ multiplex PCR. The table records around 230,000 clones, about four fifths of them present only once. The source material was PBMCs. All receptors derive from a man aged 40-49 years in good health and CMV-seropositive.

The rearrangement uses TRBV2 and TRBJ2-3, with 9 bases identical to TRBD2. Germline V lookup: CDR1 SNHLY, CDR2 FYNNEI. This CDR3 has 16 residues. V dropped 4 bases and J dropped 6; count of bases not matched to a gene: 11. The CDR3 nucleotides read TGTGCCAGCAGTGTATTGGCGGGAGGGCCTACGGATACGCAGTATTTT. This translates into CASSVLAGGPTDTQYF.

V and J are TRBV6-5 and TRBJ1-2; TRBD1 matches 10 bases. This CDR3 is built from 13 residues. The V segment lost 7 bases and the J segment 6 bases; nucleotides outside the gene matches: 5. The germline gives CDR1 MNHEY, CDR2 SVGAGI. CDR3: CASTRQGANGYTF. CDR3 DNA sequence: TGTGCCAGCACCCGACAGGGGGCGAATGGCTACACCTTC.

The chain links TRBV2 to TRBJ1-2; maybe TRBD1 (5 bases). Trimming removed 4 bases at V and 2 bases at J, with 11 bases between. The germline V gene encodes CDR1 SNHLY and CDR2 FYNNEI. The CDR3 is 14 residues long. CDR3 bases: TGTGCCAGCAGTGGCGACAGACTCAACTATGGCTACACCTTC. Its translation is CASSGDRLNYGYTF.

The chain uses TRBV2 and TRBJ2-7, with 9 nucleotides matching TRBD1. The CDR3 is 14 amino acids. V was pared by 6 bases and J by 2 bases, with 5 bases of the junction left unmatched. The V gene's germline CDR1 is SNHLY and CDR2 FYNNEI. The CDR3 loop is CASSDGTGPYEQYV. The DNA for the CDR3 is TGTGCCAGCAGCGATGGGACAGGGCCCTACGAGCAGTACGTC.

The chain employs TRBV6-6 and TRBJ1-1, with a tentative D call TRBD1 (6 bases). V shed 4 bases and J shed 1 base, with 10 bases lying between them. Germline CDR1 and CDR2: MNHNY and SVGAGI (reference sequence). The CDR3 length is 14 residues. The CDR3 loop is CASSSMTGNTEAFF. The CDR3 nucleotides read TGTGCCAGCAGTTCCATGACAGGGAACACTGAAGCTTTCTTT.

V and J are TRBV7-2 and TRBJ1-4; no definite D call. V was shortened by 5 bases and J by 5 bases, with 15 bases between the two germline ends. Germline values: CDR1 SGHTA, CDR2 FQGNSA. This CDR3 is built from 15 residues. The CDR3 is CASSRWRDRNEKLFF. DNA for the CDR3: TGTGCCAGCAGCCGCTGGCGGGATCGGAATGAAAAACTGTTTTTT.

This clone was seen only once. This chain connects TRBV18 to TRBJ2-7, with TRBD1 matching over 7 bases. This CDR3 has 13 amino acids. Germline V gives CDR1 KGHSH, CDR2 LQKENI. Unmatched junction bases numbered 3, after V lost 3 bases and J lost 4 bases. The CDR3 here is CASSPGTAYEQYV. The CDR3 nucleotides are TGTGCCAGCTCACCCGGGACAGCGTACGAGCAGTACGTC.

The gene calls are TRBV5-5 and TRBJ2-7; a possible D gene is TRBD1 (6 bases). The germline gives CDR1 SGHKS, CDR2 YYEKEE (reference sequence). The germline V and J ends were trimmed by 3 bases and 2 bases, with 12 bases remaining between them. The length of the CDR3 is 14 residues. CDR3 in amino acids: CASSSDSQTYEQYV. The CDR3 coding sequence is TGTGCCAGCAGCTCGGACAGTCAAACCTACGAGCAGTACGTC.

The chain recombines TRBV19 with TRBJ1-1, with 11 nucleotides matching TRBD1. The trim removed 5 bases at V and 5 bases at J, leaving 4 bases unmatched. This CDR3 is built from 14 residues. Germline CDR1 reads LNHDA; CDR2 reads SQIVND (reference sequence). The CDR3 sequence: CASSPGTGGTEAFF. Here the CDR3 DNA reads TGTGCCAGTAGTCCCGGGACAGGGGGAACTGAAGCTTTCTTT.

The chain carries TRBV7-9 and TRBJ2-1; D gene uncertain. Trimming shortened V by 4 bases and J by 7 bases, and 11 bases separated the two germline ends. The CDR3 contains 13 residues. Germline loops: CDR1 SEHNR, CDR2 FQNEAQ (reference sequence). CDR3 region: CASSSPFGNEQFF. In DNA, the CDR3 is TGTGCCAGCAGCTCCCCTTTCGGGAATGAGCAGTTCTTC.

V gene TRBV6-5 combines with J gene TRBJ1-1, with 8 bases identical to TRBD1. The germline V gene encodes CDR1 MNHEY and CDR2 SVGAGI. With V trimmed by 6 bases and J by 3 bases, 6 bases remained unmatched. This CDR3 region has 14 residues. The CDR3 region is CASSGQGWDTEAFF. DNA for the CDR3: TGTGCCAGCAGCGGACAGGGCTGGGACACTGAAGCTTTCTTT.

As DNA, the CDR3 is TGTGCCAGCAGCTTCAGCGGGAGGGCGCATGAGCAGTTCTTC. It codes for CASSFSGRAHEQFF. The chain carries TRBV13 and TRBJ2-1; 10 bases fit TRBD2. This CDR3 has 14 amino acids. The V segment lost 3 bases and the J segment 8 bases; nucleotides outside the gene matches: 4. The germline gives CDR1 PRHDT, CDR2 FYEKMQ (reference sequence).

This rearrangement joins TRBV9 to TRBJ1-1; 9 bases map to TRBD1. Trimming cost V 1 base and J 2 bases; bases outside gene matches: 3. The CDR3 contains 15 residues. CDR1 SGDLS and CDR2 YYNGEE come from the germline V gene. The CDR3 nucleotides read TGTGCCAGCAGCGTAATACAGGGGGCTAACACTGAAGCTTTCTTT. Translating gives CASSVIQGANTEAFF.

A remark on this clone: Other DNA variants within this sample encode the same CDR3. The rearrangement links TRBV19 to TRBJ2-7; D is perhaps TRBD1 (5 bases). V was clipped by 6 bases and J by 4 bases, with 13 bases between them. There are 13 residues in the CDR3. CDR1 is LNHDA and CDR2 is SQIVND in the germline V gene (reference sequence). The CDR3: CASRGQGTYEQYF. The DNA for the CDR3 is TGTGCCAGTAGAGGTCAGGGAACGTACGAGCAGTACTTC.

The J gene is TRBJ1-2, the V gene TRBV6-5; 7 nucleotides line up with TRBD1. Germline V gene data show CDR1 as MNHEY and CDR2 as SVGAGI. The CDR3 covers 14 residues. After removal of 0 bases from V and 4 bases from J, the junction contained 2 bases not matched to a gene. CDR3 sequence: CASSYSAGGYGYTF. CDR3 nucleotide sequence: TGTGCCAGCAGTTACTCGGCAGGGGGCTATGGCTACACCTTC.

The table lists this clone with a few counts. The CDR3 sequence: CASGGSHTEAFF. In DNA form, the CDR3 reads TGTGCCAGCGGAGGGAGCCACACTGAAGCTTTCTTT. This rearrangement joins TRBV25-1 to TRBJ1-1; D unresolved. CDR1 and CDR2 (germline): MGHDK, SYGVNS. V was cut by 8 bases and J by 3 bases, with 10 bases left in between. This CDR3 is built from 12 residues.

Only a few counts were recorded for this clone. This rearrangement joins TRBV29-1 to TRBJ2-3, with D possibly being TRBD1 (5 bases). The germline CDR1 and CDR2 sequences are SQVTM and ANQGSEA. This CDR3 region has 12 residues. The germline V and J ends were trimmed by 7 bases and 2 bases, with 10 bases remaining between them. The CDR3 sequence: CSGRQYTDTQYF. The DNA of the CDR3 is TGCAGCGGGAGACAGTACACAGATACGCAGTATTTT.

The CDR3: CASSQVGTSGDTQYF. The DNA of the CDR3 is TGTGCCAGCAGCCAAGTTGGGACTAGCGGAGATACGCAGTATTTT. The chain links TRBV14 to TRBJ2-3; 11 bases map to TRBD2. The CDR3 covers 15 residues. The germline V gene has CDR1 SGHDN and CDR2 FVKESK. Trimming took 1 base from V and 5 from J; bases not matched to a gene: 2.

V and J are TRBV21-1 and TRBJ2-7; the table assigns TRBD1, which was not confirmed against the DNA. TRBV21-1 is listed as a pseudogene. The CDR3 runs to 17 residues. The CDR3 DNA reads TGTGCCAGCAGCAAAGAAGAGCCGGGACAGAGAAATTTCGAGCAGTACGTC. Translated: CASSKEEPGQRNFEQYV.

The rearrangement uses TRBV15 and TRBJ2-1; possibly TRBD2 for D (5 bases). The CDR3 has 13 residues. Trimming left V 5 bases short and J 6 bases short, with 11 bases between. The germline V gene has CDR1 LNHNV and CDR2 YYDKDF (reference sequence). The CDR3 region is CATSRRLPNEQFF. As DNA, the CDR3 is TGTGCCACCAGCCGCAGACTACCCAATGAGCAGTTCTTC.

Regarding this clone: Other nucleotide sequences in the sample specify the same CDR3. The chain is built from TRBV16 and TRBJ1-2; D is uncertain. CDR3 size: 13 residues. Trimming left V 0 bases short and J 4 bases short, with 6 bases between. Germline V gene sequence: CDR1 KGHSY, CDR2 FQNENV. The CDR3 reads CASSQSPGYGYTF. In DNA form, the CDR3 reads TGTGCCAGCAGCCAATCCCCAGGCTATGGCTACACCTTC.

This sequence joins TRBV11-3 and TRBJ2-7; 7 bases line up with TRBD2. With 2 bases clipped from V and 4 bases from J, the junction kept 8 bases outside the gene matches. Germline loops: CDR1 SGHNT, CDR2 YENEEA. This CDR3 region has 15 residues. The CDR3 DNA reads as TGTGCCAGCAGCTTAAATCGACTAGCAGCGTACGAGCAGTACGTC. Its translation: CASSLNRLAAYEQYV.

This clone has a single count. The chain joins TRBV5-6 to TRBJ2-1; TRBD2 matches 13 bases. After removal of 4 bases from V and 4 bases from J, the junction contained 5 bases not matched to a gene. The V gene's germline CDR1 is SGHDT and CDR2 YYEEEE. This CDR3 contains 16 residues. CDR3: CASSPGLAGDYNEQFF. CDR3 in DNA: TGTGCCAGCAGCCCCGGACTAGCGGGAGATTACAATGAGCAGTTCTTC.

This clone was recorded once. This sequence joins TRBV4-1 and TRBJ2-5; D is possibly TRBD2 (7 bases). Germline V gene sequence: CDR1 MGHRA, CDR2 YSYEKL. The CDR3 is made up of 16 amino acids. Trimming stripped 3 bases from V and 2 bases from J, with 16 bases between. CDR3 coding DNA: TGCGCCAGCAGCCATTACGGGGGAGGGGGACAAGAGACCCAGTACTTC. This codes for CASSHYGGGGQETQYF.

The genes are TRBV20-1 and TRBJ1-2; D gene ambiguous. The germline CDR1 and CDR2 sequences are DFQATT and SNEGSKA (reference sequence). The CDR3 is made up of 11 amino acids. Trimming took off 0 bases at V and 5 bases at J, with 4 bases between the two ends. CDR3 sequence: CSARDGYGYTF. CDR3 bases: TGCAGTGCTAGAGACGGTTATGGCTACACCTTC.